This entry is about one T cell receptor beta chain. What this receptor recognizes is not known. One base away there is no much larger clone; base qualities are not given. The CDR3 regions of human TCRbeta chains were subjected to immunosequencing. From the authors' description of their analysis: Repertoire TCRs were checked for matches against a reference library of SARS-CoV-2-specific TCRs that had been generated using the MIRA antigen-specificity platform. Breadth was defined as the fraction of unique TCRs that were SARS-CoV-2-associated, and depth was defined as the fraction of total T cells that were SARS-CoV-2-associated. Using the MIRA data, each spike-specific TCR was assigned both to the spike region to which the TCR was reactive and to a CD4 or CD8 class. Log10-transformed breadth and depth values were compared by one-way ANOVA with Sidak's multiple comparisons tests. TCRdb stores this immuneACCESS table with in-frame sequences only. Part of the clones is absent; in the studies checked, under half of the shortfall reflects unresolved V genes, and no reason is known for the rest. V and J calls and clone size are those listed in that table; D and trimming were worked out from the DNA. The sample contains around 91,000 clones, 70% to 90% of them found a single time. In total, the top ten clones hold about 19% of the sample.

The sample belongs to a study of T cell responses to AZD1222 COVID-19 vaccine (dated by TCRdb to the early 2020s). In the study overall: AZD1222 recipients with second doses at about 4 weeks or about 12 weeks were pooled, because spike-specific TCR depth and breadth did not differ between schedules. TCR sequencing covered roughly 230 trial participants: 207 given two doses of AZD1222 and 26 given two doses of MenACWY control vaccine. Enrollment into the trials was organized by age into subgroups of 18-55, 56-69 and 70-plus years, and those subgroups contained approximately 160, 26 and 62 TCR-sequenced participants, respectively.

The label giving this sample's time point can be read as: baseline before first vaccination. Samples from vaccinated people were obtained from the UK trials COV001 and COV002, which included a single-blind randomized controlled phase 2/3 trial of AZD1222 (ChAdOx1 nCoV-19) in healthy adults. Trial participant PBMC samples were collected at day 0 and day 28 after the second dose for TCRbeta chain sequencing. From cysteine to phenylalanine, the CDR3 is 16 amino acids long. The CDR3 DNA has 48 bases and is translated from base 1. Per the germline V gene, SGHVS is the CDR1 and FQNEAQ is the CDR2. Clipping removes 5 bases from V and 0 bases from J, with 8 as the unmatched junction base count. Overall results and qualifications from the work: Because no day 14 peak-response samples were available, the repertoires could be characterized only after the peak T cell response. Reportedly, close to half of the unique spike-specific TCRs recognized epitopes lying outside the regions that are mutated in the B.1.351 and B.1.1.7 variants. The 56-69-year group was small, and its depth increase did not reach significance, likely because of low power. The vaccine-associated CD4 TCRs covered the entire spike protein, and the dominant responses fell in regions 160-218 and 743-854. Conclusions about previously exposed vaccinees are limited because only six or seven AZD1222 recipients were SARS-CoV-2 seropositive at baseline. Most participants were white British and females outnumbered males, and the authors suggested that clonal diversity may have been underestimated. Spike-specific TCR breadth and depth rose significantly after two AZD1222 doses compared with day 0 and with MenACWY recipients.

This specimen consisted of peripheral blood, obtained on day 0 of AZD1222 vaccination. Rearrangement joined TRBV7-8 to TRBJ2-7; 9 of the junction bases match TRBD2. This clonotype was obtained from an adult in good health. The DNA sequence is TGTGCCAGCAGCATTGTAGCGGGAGCCGTCTCCTACGAGCAGTACTTC. Its translation reads: CASSIVAGAVSYEQYF.